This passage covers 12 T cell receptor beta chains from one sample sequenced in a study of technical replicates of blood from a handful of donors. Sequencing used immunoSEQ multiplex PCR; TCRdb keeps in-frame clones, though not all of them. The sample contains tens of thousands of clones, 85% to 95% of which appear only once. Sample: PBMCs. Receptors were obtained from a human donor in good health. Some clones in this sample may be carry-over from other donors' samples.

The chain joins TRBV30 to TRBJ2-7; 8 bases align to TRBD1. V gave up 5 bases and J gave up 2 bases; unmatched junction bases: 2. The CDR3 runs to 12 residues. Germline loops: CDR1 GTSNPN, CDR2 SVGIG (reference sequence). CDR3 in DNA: TGTGCCTGGGGACAGGGCGCCTACGAGCAGTACTTC. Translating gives CAWGQGAYEQYF. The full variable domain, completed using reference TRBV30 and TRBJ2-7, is SQTIHQWPATLVQPVGSPLSLECTVEGTSNPNLYWYRQAAGRGLQLLFYSVGIGQISSEVPQNLSASRPQDRQFILSSKKLLLSDSGFYLCAWGQGAYEQYFGPGTRLTVT.

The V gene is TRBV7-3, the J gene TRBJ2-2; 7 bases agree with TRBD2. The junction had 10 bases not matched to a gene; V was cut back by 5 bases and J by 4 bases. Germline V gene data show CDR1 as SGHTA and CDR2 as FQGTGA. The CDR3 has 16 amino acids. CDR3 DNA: TGTGCCAGCAGCCCGGGGCGGCGGGGGAGCACCGGGGAGCTGTTTTTT. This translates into CASSPGRRGSTGELFF.

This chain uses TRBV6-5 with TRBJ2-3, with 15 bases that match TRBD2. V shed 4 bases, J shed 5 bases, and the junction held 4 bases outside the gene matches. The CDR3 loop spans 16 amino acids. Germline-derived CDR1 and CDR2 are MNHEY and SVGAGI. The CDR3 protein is CASSSGLAGGQDTQYF. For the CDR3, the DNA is TGTGCCAGCAGTTCGGGACTAGCGGGGGGACAAGATACGCAGTATTTT.

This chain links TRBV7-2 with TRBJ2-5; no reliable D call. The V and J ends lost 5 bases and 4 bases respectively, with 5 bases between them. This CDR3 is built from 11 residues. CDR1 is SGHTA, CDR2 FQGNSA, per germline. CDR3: CASSASETQYF. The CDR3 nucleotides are TGTGCCAGCAGCGCGTCAGAGACCCAGTACTTC.

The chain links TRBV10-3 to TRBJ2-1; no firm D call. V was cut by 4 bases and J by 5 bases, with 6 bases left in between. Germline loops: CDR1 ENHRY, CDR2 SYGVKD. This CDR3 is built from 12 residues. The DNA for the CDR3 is TGTGCCATCAGTGTATCAGACAATGAGCAGTTCTTC. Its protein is CAISVSDNEQFF.

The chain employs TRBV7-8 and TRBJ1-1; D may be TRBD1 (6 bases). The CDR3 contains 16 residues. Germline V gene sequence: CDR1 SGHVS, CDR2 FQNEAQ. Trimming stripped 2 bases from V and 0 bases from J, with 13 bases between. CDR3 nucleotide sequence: TGTGCCAGCAGCTTAATGGACAGAGGATTGAACACTGAAGCTTTCTTT. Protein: CASSLMDRGLNTEAFF.

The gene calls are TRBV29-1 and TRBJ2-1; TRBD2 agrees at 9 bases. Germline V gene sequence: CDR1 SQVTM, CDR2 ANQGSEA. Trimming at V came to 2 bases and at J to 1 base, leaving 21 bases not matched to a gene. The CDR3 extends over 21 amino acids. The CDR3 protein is CSVEFQRGAPGGRRSYNEQFF. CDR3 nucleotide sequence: TGCAGCGTTGAATTCCAGCGGGGGGCCCCGGGGGGTCGTAGGTCCTACAATGAGCAGTTCTTC.

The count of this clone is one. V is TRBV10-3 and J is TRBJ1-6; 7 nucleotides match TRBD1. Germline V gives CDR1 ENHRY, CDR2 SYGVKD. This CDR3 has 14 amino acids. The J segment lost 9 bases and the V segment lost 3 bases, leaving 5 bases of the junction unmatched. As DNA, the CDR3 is TGTGCCATCAGTGAAACAGGGGCTGGTTCACCCCTCCACTTT. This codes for CAISETGAGSPLHF.

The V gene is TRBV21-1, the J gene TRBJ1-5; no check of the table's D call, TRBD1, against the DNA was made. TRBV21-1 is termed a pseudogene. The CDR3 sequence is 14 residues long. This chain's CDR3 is CASSKDRGDQPQHF. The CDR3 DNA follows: TGTGCCAGCAGCAAGGACAGGGGTGATCAGCCCCAGCATTTT.

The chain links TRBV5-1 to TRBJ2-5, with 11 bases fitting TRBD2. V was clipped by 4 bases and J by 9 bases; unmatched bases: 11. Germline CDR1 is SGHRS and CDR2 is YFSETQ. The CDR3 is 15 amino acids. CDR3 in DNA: TGCGCCAGCAGCCCAGGGACTAGCGGCTCCCCGGCCCAGTACTTC. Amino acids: CASSPGTSGSPAQYF.

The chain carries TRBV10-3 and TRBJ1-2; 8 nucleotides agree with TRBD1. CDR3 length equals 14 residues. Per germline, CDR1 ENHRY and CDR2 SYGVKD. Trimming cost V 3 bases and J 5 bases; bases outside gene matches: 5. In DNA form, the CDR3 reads TGTGCCATCAGTGAAGGACAGGGACTTTATGGCTACACCTTC. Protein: CAISEGQGLYGYTF.

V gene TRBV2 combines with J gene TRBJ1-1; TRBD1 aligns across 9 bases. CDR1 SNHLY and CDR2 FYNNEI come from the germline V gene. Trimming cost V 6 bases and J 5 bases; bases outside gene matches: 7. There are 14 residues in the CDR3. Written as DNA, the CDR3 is TGTGCCAGCAGATACAGGGGGCGCGGGACTGAAGCTTTCTTT. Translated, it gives CASRYRGRGTEAFF.